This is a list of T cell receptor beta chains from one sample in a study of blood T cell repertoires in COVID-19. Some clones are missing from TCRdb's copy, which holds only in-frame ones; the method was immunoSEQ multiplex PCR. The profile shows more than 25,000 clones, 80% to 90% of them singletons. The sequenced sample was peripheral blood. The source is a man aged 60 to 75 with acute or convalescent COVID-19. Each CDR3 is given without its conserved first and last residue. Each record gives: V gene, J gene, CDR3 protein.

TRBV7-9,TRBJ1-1,ASSLVGGVNTEAF
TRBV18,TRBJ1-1,ASSLKNTEAF
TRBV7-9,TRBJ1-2,ASSLGQGSYGYT
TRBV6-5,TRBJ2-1,ASRVTEGVEQF
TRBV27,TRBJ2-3,ASSPGRLAVSTDTQY
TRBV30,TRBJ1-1,AWIKGQGAPNTEAF
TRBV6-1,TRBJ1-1,ASSYYGPDTEAF
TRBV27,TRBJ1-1,ASSLSGPNTEAF
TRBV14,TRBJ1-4,ASSQQGQLSEKLF
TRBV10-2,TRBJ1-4,ASSPTGKKLF
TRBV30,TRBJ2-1,AWTASGSKWNEQF
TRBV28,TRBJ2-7,ASLGGTNYEQY
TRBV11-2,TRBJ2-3,ASSHLAGGTDTQY
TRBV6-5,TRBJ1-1,ASSYSRARGTEAF
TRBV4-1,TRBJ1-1,ASSQDRTGRNTEAF
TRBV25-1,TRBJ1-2,ASSESVVTGNGYT
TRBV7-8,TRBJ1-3,ASSRVTGGRNTIY
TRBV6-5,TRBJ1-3,ASSRYSSGNTIY
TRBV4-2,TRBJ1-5,ASSQDRGSNQPQH
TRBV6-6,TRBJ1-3,ASGDLERNTIY
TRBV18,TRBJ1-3,ASSLRPTGSSGNTIY
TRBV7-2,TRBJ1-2,ASRQGTTNYGYT
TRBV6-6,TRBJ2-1,ASSYGTSGNNEQF
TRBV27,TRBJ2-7,ASMPDRGYYEQY
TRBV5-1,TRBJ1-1,ASSLADRGFLVDTEAF
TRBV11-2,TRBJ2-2,ASSQQLAGGPDGELF
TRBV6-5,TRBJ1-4,ASRRDRGRSEKLF
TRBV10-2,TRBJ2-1,ASSESTLTTYNEQF
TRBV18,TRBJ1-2,ASSPRDSANYGYT
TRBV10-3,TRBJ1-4,AISESGGRQNEKLF
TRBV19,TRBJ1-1,ASRGTEAF
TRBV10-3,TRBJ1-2,AISDRQGTYGYT
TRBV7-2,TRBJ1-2,ASSLGRYYGYT
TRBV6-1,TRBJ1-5,ASSEITGGSQPQH
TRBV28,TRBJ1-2,ASSHSRQAPTQGYGYT